A single sample is the source of the 12 T cell receptor beta chains below, sequenced in a study of blood T cell repertoires in COVID-19. Libraries were prepared by immunoSEQ multiplex PCR; TCRdb keeps only in-frame clonotypes and omits some of them. This sample yields approximately 140,000 clones, of which roughly 84% are seen a single time; 3% to 4.5% belongs to the top ten. The sample was PBMCs or T cells enriched from blood (not recorded which). These receptors were taken from a man aged 50-60 years in a cohort exposed to, infected with or recovered from COVID-19 (not recorded which).

V usage is TRBV27 and J usage is TRBJ2-7, with D possibly TRBD1 on 5 matching bases. Germline V gene sequence: CDR1 MNHEY, CDR2 SMNVEV (reference sequence). The CDR3 loop spans 13 amino acids. Trimming took 4 bases from V and 3 from J, leaving 10 bases between them. CDR3 DNA: TGTGCCAGCAGTTCAGGGTACGACTACGAGCAGTACTTC. This encodes CASSSGYDYEQYF.

The chain employs TRBV30 and TRBJ2-1; TRBD2 aligns across 9 bases. The length of the CDR3 is 15 residues. The V segment lost 0 bases and the J segment 7 bases; nucleotides outside the gene matches: 7. The V gene's germline CDR1 is GTSNPN and CDR2 SVGIG (reference sequence). CDR3: CAWSVGTSRGNEQFF. As DNA, the CDR3 is TGTGCCTGGAGTGTAGGGACTAGCAGGGGGAATGAGCAGTTCTTC.

CDR3 nucleotide sequence: TGTGCCAGCAGCCAGCCCGGGATTTCCTTGGCTTTCTTT. Translating gives CASSQPGISLAFF. The chain carries TRBV3-1 (or the pseudogene TRBV3-2) and TRBJ1-1; no reliable D call. This CDR3 spans 13 amino acids. V was trimmed by 3 bases and J by 11 bases, leaving 16 bases between them. CDR1 LGHDT and CDR2 YNNKEL come from the germline V gene (reference sequence).

V and J are TRBV10-3 and TRBJ1-2; 9 bases fit TRBD1. Trimming cost V 0 bases and J 8 bases; bases outside gene matches: 7. The length of the CDR3 is 15 residues. Germline-derived CDR1 and CDR2 are ENHRY and SYGVKD. The CDR3 region has the DNA TGTGCCATCAGTGAGTCAACAGGGGGCTATGTGGGCTACACCTTC. Residues: CAISESTGGYVGYTF.

This clone was detected a few times. The rearrangement links TRBV7-8 to TRBJ1-1, with no clear D. Germline values: CDR1 SGHVS, CDR2 FQNEAQ. The V and J ends lost 5 bases and 0 bases respectively, with 13 bases between them. CDR3 length equals 15 residues. CDR3 nucleotides: TGTGCCAGCAGCAAACGTGGAGGCATGAACACTGAAGCTTTCTTT. Amino acids: CASSKRGGMNTEAFF.

J is TRBJ2-7 and V is TRBV4-1; 9 bases are shared with TRBD1. Trimming cost V 6 bases and J 6 bases; bases outside gene matches: 6. Per the germline V gene, CDR1 is MGHRA and CDR2 is YSYEKL. CDR3 length equals 13 residues. The CDR3 loop is CASRGGTGTEQYF. The CDR3 region has the DNA TGCGCCAGCAGGGGTGGGACAGGGACCGAGCAGTACTTC.

The rearrangement links TRBV5-5 to TRBJ2-2; weak D call: TRBD1 (6 bases). V lost 1 base and J 4 bases, leaving 20 bases between the germline ends. Per the germline V gene, CDR1 is SGHKS and CDR2 is YYEKEE (reference sequence). The CDR3 has 18 residues. CDR3 amino acids: CASSLSRDTAFLTGELFF. CDR3 in DNA: TGTGCCAGCAGCTTGTCTAGGGACACCGCCTTCCTCACCGGGGAGCTGTTTTTT. The variable domain in full, with the rest retrieved from reference TRBV5-5 and TRBJ2-2, is DAGVTQSPTHLIKTRGQQVTLRCSPISGHKSVSWYQQVLGQGPQFIFQYYEKEERGRGNFPDRFSARQFPNYSSELNVNALLLGDSALYLCASSLSRDTAFLTGELFFGEGSRLTVL.

This chain joins TRBV19 and TRBJ2-5; 12 bases map to TRBD2. V dropped 6 bases and J dropped 4; count of bases not matched to a gene: 6. This CDR3 is 15 amino acids long. The germline V gene has CDR1 LNHDA and CDR2 SQIVND (reference sequence). This CDR3 is CASRPSGGASETQYF. Here the CDR3 DNA reads TGTGCCAGTAGGCCTAGCGGGGGGGCCTCAGAGACCCAGTACTTC. Looking up the rest from reference TRBV19 and TRBJ2-5 gives the full variable domain: DGGITQSPKYLFRKEGQNVTLSCEQNLNHDAMYWYRQDPGQGLRLIYYSQIVNDFQKGDIAEGYSVSREKKESFPLTVTSAQKNPTAFYLCASRPSGGASETQYFGPGTRLLVL.

This chain uses TRBV9 with TRBJ2-1, with 10 bases matching TRBD2. Germline trimming cut 4 bases from V and 0 bases from J; bases unmatched to any gene: 4. Germline V lookup: CDR1 SGDLS, CDR2 YYNGEE. CDR3 size: 16 residues. Here the CDR3 reads CASSLSGRASYNEQFF. The DNA for the CDR3 is TGTGCCAGCAGCCTCAGCGGGAGGGCCTCCTACAATGAGCAGTTCTTC.

This clone has a handful of counts. V gene TRBV10-3 combines with J gene TRBJ1-2; 10 nucleotides line up with TRBD1. CDR3 size: 12 residues. From germline, CDR1 is ENHRY and CDR2 SYGVKD. Trimming cost V 10 bases and J 6 bases; bases outside gene matches: 5. The CDR3 sequence: CATWTGGNGYTF. CDR3 nucleotides: TGTGCCACATGGACAGGGGGGAATGGCTACACCTTC.

The genes are TRBV11-3 and TRBJ2-3; 9 nucleotides agree with TRBD2. Germline CDR1 reads SGHNT; CDR2 reads YENEEA. The V gene end was trimmed by 4 bases and the J gene end by 6 bases; junction bases not matched to a gene: 14. The CDR3 is made up of 17 amino acids. CDR3 DNA sequence: TGTGCCAGCAGCTCGCCCGGCGGGAGCGGGGGGTTGGATACGCAGTATTTT. Protein sequence: CASSSPGGSGGLDTQYF.

The V and J genes are TRBV4-1 and TRBJ2-7, with 8 bases that match TRBD1. The CDR3 is made up of 13 amino acids. Germline loops: CDR1 MGHRA, CDR2 YSYEKL. Trimming cost V 2 bases and J 4 bases; bases outside gene matches: 1. The CDR3, as DNA: TGCGCCAGCAGCCAAACAGGGGGGTACGAGCAGTACTTC. It specifies CASSQTGGYEQYF.